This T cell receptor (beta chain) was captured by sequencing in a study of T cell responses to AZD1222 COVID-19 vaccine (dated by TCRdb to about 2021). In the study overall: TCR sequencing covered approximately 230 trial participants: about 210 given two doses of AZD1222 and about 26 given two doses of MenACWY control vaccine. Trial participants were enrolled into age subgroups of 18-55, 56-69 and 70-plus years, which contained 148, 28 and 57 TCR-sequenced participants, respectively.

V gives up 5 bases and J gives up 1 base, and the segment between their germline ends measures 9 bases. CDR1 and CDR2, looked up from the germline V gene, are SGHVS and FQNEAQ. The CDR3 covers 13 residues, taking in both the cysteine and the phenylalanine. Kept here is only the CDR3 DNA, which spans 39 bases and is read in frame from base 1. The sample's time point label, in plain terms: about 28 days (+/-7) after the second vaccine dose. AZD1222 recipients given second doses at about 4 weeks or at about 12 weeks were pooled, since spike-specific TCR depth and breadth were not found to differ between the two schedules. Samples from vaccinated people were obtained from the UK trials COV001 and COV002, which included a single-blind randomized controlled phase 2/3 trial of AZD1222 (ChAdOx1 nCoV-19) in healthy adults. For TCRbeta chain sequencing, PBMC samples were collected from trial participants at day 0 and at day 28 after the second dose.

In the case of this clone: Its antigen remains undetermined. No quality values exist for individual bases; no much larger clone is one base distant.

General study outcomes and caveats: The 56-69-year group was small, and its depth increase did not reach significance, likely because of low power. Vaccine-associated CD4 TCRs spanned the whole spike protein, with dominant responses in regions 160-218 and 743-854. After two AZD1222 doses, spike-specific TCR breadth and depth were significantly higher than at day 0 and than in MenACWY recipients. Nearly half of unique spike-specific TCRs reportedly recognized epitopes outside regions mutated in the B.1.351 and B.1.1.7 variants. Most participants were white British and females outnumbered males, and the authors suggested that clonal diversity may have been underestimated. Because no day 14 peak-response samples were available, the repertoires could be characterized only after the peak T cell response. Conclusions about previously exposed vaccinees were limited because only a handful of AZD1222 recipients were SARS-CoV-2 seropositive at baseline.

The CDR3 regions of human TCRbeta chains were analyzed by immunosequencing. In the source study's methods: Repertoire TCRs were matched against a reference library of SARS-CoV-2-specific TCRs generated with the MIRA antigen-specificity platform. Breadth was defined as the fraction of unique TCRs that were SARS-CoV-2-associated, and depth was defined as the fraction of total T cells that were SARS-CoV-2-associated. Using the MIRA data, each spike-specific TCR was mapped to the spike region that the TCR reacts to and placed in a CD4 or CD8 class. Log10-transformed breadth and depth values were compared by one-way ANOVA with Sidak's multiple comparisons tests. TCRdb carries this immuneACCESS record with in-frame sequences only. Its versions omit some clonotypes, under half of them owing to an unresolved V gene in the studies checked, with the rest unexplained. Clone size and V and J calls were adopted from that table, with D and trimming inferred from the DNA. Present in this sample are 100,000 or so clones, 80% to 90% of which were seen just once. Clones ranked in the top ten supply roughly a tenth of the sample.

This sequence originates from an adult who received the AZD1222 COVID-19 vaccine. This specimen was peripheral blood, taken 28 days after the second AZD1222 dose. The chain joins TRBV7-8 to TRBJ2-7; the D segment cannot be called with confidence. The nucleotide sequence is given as TGTGCCAGCAGCCGGACGGTGTCCTACGAGCAGTACTTC. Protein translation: CASSRTVSYEQYF.